This is a list of T cell receptor beta chains from one sample in a study of identical twins. MiXCR was run by TCRdb on the 5' RACE reads, yielding one entry per CDR3 protein. Of hundreds of thousands of distinct CDR3 sequences in the sample, over 8.5% were seen once. In addition, the sample was reused for a study of yellow fever vaccine responses in identical twins.

The sequencing input was PBMCs. Receptors were obtained from a woman between 18 and 30 years old in good health. Both conserved end residues are part of each CDR3. The order of the fields is clone size, J gene, D gene, V gene, CDR3 protein, CDR3 DNA. The D gene is left open where the match is weak. Only some rows state a clone size, as once, few, many or a class for expanded clones.

few	TRBJ2-5	NA	TRBV5-5	CASSFYLGGEETQYF	TGTGCCAGCAGCTTCTACCTCGGAGGAGAAGAGACCCAGTACTTC
NA	TRBJ2-7	NA	TRBV27	CASIKNYEQYF	TGTGCCAGCATTAAGAACTACGAGCAGTACTTC
NA	TRBJ2-1	TRBD2	TRBV7-2	CASSLSFSGLALNEQFF	TGTGCCAGCAGCTTGTCATTCTCGGGACTAGCCCTCAATGAGCAGTTCTTC
NA	TRBJ2-3	TRBD2	TRBV15	CATSSTGLAASTDTQYF	TGTGCCACCAGCAGTACGGGACTAGCGGCTAGCACAGATACGCAGTATTTT
few	TRBJ2-3	TRBD2	TRBV5-5	CASSLGSPGLGFPDTQYF	TGTGCCAGCAGCTTGGGATCTCCGGGACTAGGATTTCCAGATACGCAGTATTTT
few	TRBJ2-7	NA	TRBV5-1	CASSLEGAGVYNEQYF	TGCGCCAGCAGCTTGGAGGGGGCGGGGGTATATAACGAGCAGTACTTC
NA	TRBJ2-5	TRBD2	TRBV28	CASSFAGGKETQYF	TGTGCCAGCAGTTTCGCGGGGGGAAAAGAGACCCAGTACTTC
few	TRBJ2-6	TRBD1	TRBV18	CASSPDRGRGANVLTF	TGTGCCAGCTCACCTGACAGGGGGCGAGGGGCCAACGTCCTGACTTTC
few	TRBJ2-7	NA	TRBV10-3	CAVRASSYEQYF	TGTGCCGTCCGGGCCAGCTCCTACGAGCAGTACTTC
many	TRBJ2-7	TRBD1	TRBV28	CASSKRDRPYEQYF	TGTGCCAGCAGCAAACGGGACAGGCCCTACGAGCAGTACTTC
NA	TRBJ2-3	TRBD1	TRBV6-2/TRBV6-3	CASSWDRGAGTDTQYF	TGTGCCAGCAGTTGGGACAGGGGCGCAGGCACAGATACGCAGTATTTT
few	TRBJ2-4	NA	TRBV5-6	CASSPVTGPQYF	TGTGCCAGCAGCCCAGTTACCGGACCTCAGTACTTC
once	TRBJ2-7	TRBD1	TRBV6-1	CASSDVSGGARYEQYF	TGTGCCAGCAGTGACGTCTCAGGGGGCGCAAGGTACGAGCAGTACTTC
many	TRBJ2-3	NA	TRBV24-1	CATSSEARADTQYF	TGTGCCACCAGCTCCGAGGCTCGAGCGGATACGCAGTATTTT
few	TRBJ1-2	TRBD1	TRBV11-1	CASSHLGTAPIFPYGYTF	TGTGCCAGCAGCCATCTCGGGACAGCCCCAATATTTCCTTATGGCTACACCTTC
NA	TRBJ2-2	NA	TRBV30	CAWSVPETSTGELFF	TGTGCCTGGAGTGTACCAGAGACTAGCACCGGGGAGCTGTTTTTT
many	TRBJ2-7	NA	TRBV29-1	CSVGLGGTSTYEQYF	TGCAGCGTGGGACTGGGGGGAACCTCCACCTACGAGCAGTACTTC
NA	TRBJ2-7	NA	TRBV6-2/TRBV6-3	CASSQQAEYEQYF	TGTGCCAGCAGCCAACAGGCGGAATACGAGCAGTACTTC
few	TRBJ2-7	NA	TRBV5-1	CASWEENSYEQYF	TGCGCCAGCTGGGAGGAAAACTCCTACGAGCAGTACTTC
NA	TRBJ2-1	TRBD2	TRBV18	CASSAGTNAAEQFF	TGTGCCAGCTCAGCCGGGACTAATGCGGCTGAGCAGTTCTTC
NA	TRBJ2-7	NA	TRBV29-1	CSVRTVPSYEQYF	TGCAGCGTGCGGACAGTACCCTCCTACGAGCAGTACTTC
many	TRBJ2-3	TRBD2	TRBV5-1	CASSLPLAGVSDTQYF	TGCGCCAGCAGCTTGCCCCTAGCGGGGGTATCAGATACGCAGTATTTT
few	TRBJ2-5	TRBD2	TRBV29-1	CSVLMGLAAQETQYF	TGCAGCGTGCTCATGGGACTAGCGGCCCAAGAGACCCAGTACTTC
NA	TRBJ2-1	NA	TRBV21-1	CASSKLGLAGEDEQFF	TGTGCCAGCAGCAAATTGGGACTAGCGGGAGAGGATGAGCAGTTCTTC
few	TRBJ1-1	NA	TRBV5-1	CASTGEPMNTEAFF	TGCGCCAGCACGGGCGAGCCCATGAACACTGAAGCTTTCTTT
few	TRBJ1-2	NA	TRBV12-3/TRBV12-4	CASSLGVGANYGYTF	TGTGCCAGCAGTTTAGGTGTGGGGGCCAACTATGGCTACACCTTC
NA	TRBJ2-2	NA	TRBV19	CASSDRRNTGELFF	TGTGCCAGTAGTGATAGGAGGAACACCGGGGAGCTGTTTTTT
NA	TRBJ1-1	NA	TRBV4-1	CASSTQLGGTEAFF	TGCGCCAGCAGCACGCAATTGGGGGGCACTGAAGCTTTCTTT
many	TRBJ2-7	NA	TRBV14	CASSPLFRGAYEQYF	TGTGCCAGCAGCCCCTTATTCAGGGGGGCCTACGAGCAGTACTTC
NA	TRBJ2-6	NA	TRBV30	CAWSVFPESSYWANVLTF	TGTGCCTGGAGTGTTTTCCCCGAGTCTTCCTACTGGGCCAACGTCCTGACTTTC
few	TRBJ2-3	TRBD1	TRBV15	CATSSGTGGMTDTQYF	TGTGCCACCAGCAGCGGGACAGGGGGCATGACAGATACGCAGTATTTT
NA	TRBJ2-1	TRBD1	TRBV29-1	CSGGQGMDEQFF	TGCAGCGGAGGACAGGGGATGGATGAGCAGTTCTTC
NA	TRBJ1-1	NA	TRBV6-6	CASVLEGETEAFF	TGTGCCAGCGTCCTAGAGGGGGAAACTGAAGCTTTCTTT
NA	TRBJ2-3	NA	TRBV24-1	CATSDTQGVWTDTQYF	TGTGCCACCAGTGATACCCAAGGGGTTTGGACAGATACGCAGTATTTT
few	TRBJ2-5	NA	TRBV20-1	CSALPPGPPIQETQYF	TGCAGTGCCCTCCCCCCGGGGCCTCCAATCCAAGAGACCCAGTACTTC
NA	TRBJ2-1	TRBD2	TRBV27	CASVATSGYNEQFF	TGTGCCAGCGTAGCGACTAGCGGTTACAATGAGCAGTTCTTC
few	TRBJ1-5	NA	TRBV27	CASSFSTKGNQPQHF	TGTGCCAGCAGTTTCAGCACCAAAGGCAATCAGCCCCAGCATTTT
many	TRBJ1-1	NA	TRBV5-1	CASRLWPTNTEAFF	TGCGCCAGCAGGCTATGGCCCACGAACACTGAAGCTTTCTTT
few	TRBJ1-5	TRBD1	TRBV24-1	CATSDFGTGGGNQPQHF	TGTGCCACCAGTGATTTTGGGACAGGGGGCGGCAATCAGCCCCAGCATTTT
few	TRBJ1-1	NA	TRBV5-1	CASVEGDYMNTEAFF	TGCGCCAGCGTCGAGGGCGACTATATGAACACTGAAGCTTTCTTT
many	TRBJ2-3	TRBD2	TRBV10-3	CAISSAGGPTDTQYF	TGTGCCATCAGCTCAGCGGGGGGGCCCACAGATACGCAGTATTTT
few	TRBJ2-1	TRBD1	TRBV15	CATSRGGQGRYNEQFF	TGTGCCACCAGCAGGGGCGGACAGGGGAGGTACAATGAGCAGTTCTTC
few	TRBJ2-1	NA	TRBV4-3	CASSQDFTEYNEQFF	TGCGCCAGCAGCCAAGATTTCACCGAATACAATGAGCAGTTCTTC
many	TRBJ2-3	NA	TRBV12-3/TRBV12-4	CASRGLRGTDTQYF	TGTGCCAGCAGGGGCCTAAGGGGGACAGATACGCAGTATTTT
NA	TRBJ1-1	TRBD1	TRBV3-1	CASSRGGRDRGTEAFF	TGTGCCAGCAGCCGGGGTGGCCGGGACAGGGGAACTGAAGCTTTCTTT
many	TRBJ1-3	NA	TRBV7-2	CASSPGRSSGNTIYF	TGTGCCAGCAGCCCGGGTCGAAGCTCTGGAAACACCATATATTTT
few	TRBJ1-2	NA	TRBV6-5	CASSYTDKLYYGYTF	TGTGCCAGCAGTTATACCGACAAACTGTACTATGGCTACACCTTC
few	TRBJ2-1	TRBD2	TRBV11-2	CASSLGRGSGKHEQFF	TGTGCCAGCAGCTTAGGGAGGGGTAGCGGGAAGCATGAGCAGTTCTTC
few	TRBJ1-1	NA	TRBV20-1	CSAIPDDRLRFPSTEAFF	TGCAGTGCTATTCCCGACGACAGGCTTCGTTTTCCTAGCACTGAAGCTTTCTTT
few	TRBJ2-3	NA	TRBV28	CASSPGHLTDTQYF	TGTGCCAGCAGTCCGGGACACCTCACAGATACGCAGTATTTT
NA	TRBJ2-1	TRBD1	TRBV7-2	CASSLKTGGIPNEQFF	TGTGCCAGCAGCCTGAAGACAGGGGGCATCCCCAATGAGCAGTTCTTC
NA	TRBJ1-6	NA	TRBV4-3	CASSQDEGRNSPLHF	TGCGCCAGCAGCCAAGATGAAGGGAGGAATTCACCCCTCCACTTT
NA	TRBJ2-7	NA	TRBV7-2	CASSLDGGKTAYEQYF	TGTGCCAGCAGCTTAGACGGGGGCAAAACCGCCTACGAGCAGTACTTC
many	TRBJ2-7	NA	TRBV13	CASSPRGSSYEQYF	TGCGCCAGCAGCCCAAGAGGTAGCTCCTACGAGCAGTACTTC
few	TRBJ2-1	NA	TRBV11-3	CASSLGPRGEQFF	TGTGCCAGCAGCTTAGGTCCCCGTGGGGAGCAGTTCTTC
many	TRBJ2-7	TRBD1	TRBV27	CASSPRDRGYSYEQYF	TGTGCCAGCAGTCCCCGGGACAGGGGCTACTCCTACGAGCAGTACTTC
NA	TRBJ2-5	NA	TRBV24-1	CATSDLSAGEETQYF	TGTGCCACCAGTGATTTGTCGGCAGGGGAAGAGACCCAGTACTTC
NA	TRBJ2-7	NA	TRBV27	CASSAYDSSYEQYF	TGTGCCAGCAGTGCATATGACTCCTCCTACGAGCAGTACTTC
NA	TRBJ1-1	NA	TRBV11-2	CASSLVGRINTEAFF	TGTGCCAGCAGCTTAGTCGGCAGAATTAACACTGAAGCTTTCTTT
few	TRBJ2-7	NA	TRBV13	CASSLGRDIYEQYF	TGTGCCAGCAGCCTCGGACGGGATATCTACGAGCAGTACTTC